These 9 T cell receptor beta chains were sequenced from one sample in a study of response to subunit inactivated influenza vaccine. TCRdb re-called the RT-PCR reads through MiXCR, storing one row per CDR3 protein. The table shows 450,000 to 600,000 distinct CDR3 sequences, with 6% to 9% occurring only once. Source: PBMCs from blood, taken about 24 months after vaccination. The receptors were gathered from a man aged 50-75 years who received an inactivated influenza vaccine.

There are a few counts of this clonotype. The chain couples TRBV12-3 or TRBV12-4 to TRBJ2-5, with D hard to call. The V gene lost 3 bases and the J gene lost 3 bases, with 5 bases spanning the gap. The CDR3 contains 12 residues. The CDR3 here is CASSFTEETQYF. The CDR3 DNA is TGTGCCAGCAGTTTTACAGAAGAGACCCAGTACTTC.

This clonotype was picked up a small number of times. The genes are TRBV11-3 and TRBJ2-5; TRBD1 aligns across 9 bases. Per the germline V gene, CDR1 is SGHNT and CDR2 is YENEEA. The CDR3 length is 16 residues. V dropped 5 bases and J dropped 2; count of bases not matched to a gene: 9. For the CDR3, the DNA is TGTGCCAGCAGCCCGGGACAGGGTCCCAATCAAGAGACCCAGTACTTC. This gives the protein CASSPGQGPNQETQYF.

This chain links TRBV29-1 with TRBJ2-3; 7 bases line up with TRBD1. CDR1 and CDR2 from the germline V gene are SQVTM and ANQGSEA. This CDR3 has 16 residues. Losses at the gene ends were 3 bases for V and 2 bases for J; bases not matched to a gene: 11. The CDR3 spells CSVDVVGTDDTDTQYF. CDR3 sequence (DNA): TGCAGCGTTGACGTGGTGGGGACAGACGACACAGATACGCAGTATTTT.

This clonotype was seen at least ten times. This chain joins TRBV11-2 and TRBJ2-4, with TRBD2 matching over 13 bases. Looked up from germline, CDR1 is SGHAT and CDR2 is FQNNGV. After removal of 5 bases from V and 0 bases from J, the junction contained 10 bases not matched to a gene. This CDR3 has 19 amino acids. In DNA, the CDR3 is TGTGCCAGCAGCAGTCACAGGGGACTAGCGGGATTAGCCAAAAACATTCAGTACTTC. It translates to CASSSHRGLAGLAKNIQYF.

This clonotype was observed many times. The chain carries TRBV2 and TRBJ2-2; weak D call: TRBD2 (5 bases). This CDR3 has 12 amino acids. Trimming took 8 bases from V and 4 from J, leaving 8 bases between them. CDR1 SNHLY and CDR2 FYNNEI come from the germline V gene. The chain's CDR3 is CASGRGTGELFF. CDR3 DNA: TGTGCCAGCGGACGGGGCACCGGGGAGCTGTTTTTT.

This sequence joins TRBV12-3 or TRBV12-4 and TRBJ2-7; TRBD2 is a possible D gene (5 bases). Trimming stripped 5 bases from V and 6 bases from J, with 11 bases between. The CDR3 extends over 12 amino acids. CDR3 nucleotides: TGTGCCAGCAGTCCCCAGGAGGCCGAGCAGTACTTC. This sequence encodes CASSPQEAEQYF.

This clonotype was counted only a few times. The rearrangement links TRBV4-1 to TRBJ2-1; tentatively, D is TRBD1 (5 bases). V was trimmed by 5 bases and J by 9 bases, leaving 20 bases between them. CDR3 length: 15 amino acids. From germline, CDR1 is MGHRA and CDR2 YSYEKL. Here the CDR3 reads CASSTMAKGVPEQFF. The CDR3 nucleotides read TGCGCCAGCAGCACCATGGCGAAAGGGGTACCTGAGCAGTTCTTC.

This clonotype appeared once. A read error may account for a junction end that differs from germline. The chain has TRBV9 and TRBJ2-4; tentative D call: TRBD2 (5 bases). Per germline, CDR1 SGDLS and CDR2 YYNGEE. The CDR3 has 15 residues. The CDR3: CASSASQSGKTIQYF. For the CDR3, the DNA is TGTGCCAGCAGCGCCTCTCAGAGCGGTAAAACCATTCAGTACTTC.

Only a few counts were recorded for this clonotype. J is TRBJ1-2 and V is TRBV7-2; D not resolved. CDR3 size: 15 residues. Germline V gene sequence: CDR1 SGHTA, CDR2 FQGNSA. The germline V and J ends were trimmed by 5 bases and 6 bases, with 19 bases remaining between them. CDR3 in DNA: TGTGCCAGCAGCATAGATGGGCCATCCTGGAATGGCTACACCTTC. It codes for CASSIDGPSWNGYTF.